This T cell receptor (beta chain) was observed in a study of blood T cell repertoires in COVID-19. Study-level information: The United States, Italy and Spain provided the acute and convalescent COVID-19 samples.

As handled by the study authors: Estimates of nucleated cell counts were drawn from the amplification of reference gene primers. Profiling relied on immunoSEQ multiplex PCR, and the TCRdb table lists in-frame clones only, not all of them. V, J and clone size were drawn from that table, and D and trimming were deduced from the DNA. In the table there are 250,000 to 350,000 clones, about 85% of which are singletons. The CDR3 sequence is 13 residues long. Germline V lookup: CDR1 MDHEN, CDR2 SYDVKM. V lost 3 bases and J lost 3, with 9 bases in between. Sample: peripheral blood. V usage is TRBV28 and J usage is TRBJ2-7; D gene ambiguous. The origin of this receptor is a woman aged 45-60 years with active or convalescent COVID-19. The CDR3 protein is CASSFRRVYEQYF. The CDR3 DNA reads TGTGCCAGCAGTTTCCGCCGAGTCTACGAGCAGTACTTC.